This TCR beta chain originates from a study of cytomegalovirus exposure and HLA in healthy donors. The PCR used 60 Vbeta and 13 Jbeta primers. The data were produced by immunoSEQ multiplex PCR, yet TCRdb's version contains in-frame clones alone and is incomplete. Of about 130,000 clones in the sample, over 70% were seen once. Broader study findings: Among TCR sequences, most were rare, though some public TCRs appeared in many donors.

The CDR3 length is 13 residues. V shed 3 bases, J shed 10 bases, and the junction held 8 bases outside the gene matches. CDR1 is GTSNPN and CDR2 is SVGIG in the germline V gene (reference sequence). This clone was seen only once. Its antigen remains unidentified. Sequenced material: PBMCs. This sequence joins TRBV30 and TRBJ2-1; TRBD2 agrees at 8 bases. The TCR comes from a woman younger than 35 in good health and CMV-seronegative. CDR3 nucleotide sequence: TGTGCCTGGAGGGGGTCGGGAGGGAGGGAGCAGTTCTTC. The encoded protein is CAWRGSGGREQFF.